This T cell receptor (beta chain) emerged from a study of cytomegalovirus exposure and HLA in healthy donors. PCR used 60 Vbeta primers and 13 Jbeta primers. Sequencing used immunoSEQ multiplex PCR; TCRdb keeps in-frame clones, though not all of them. This table holds about 110,000 clones. This CDR3 region has 13 residues. Germline V gives CDR1 ENHRY, CDR2 SYGVKD. V gave up 7 bases and J gave up 1 base, with 11 bases separating them. The sequencing input was PBMCs. The V gene is TRBV10-3, the J gene TRBJ2-7, with D tentatively TRBD2 (5 bases). This clonotype was obtained from a man younger than 35 in good health and CMV-seronegative. CDR3 in DNA: TGTGCCATCAAGGGTGGGAGTTCCTACGAGCAGTACTTC. It yields the protein CAIKGGSSYEQYF.